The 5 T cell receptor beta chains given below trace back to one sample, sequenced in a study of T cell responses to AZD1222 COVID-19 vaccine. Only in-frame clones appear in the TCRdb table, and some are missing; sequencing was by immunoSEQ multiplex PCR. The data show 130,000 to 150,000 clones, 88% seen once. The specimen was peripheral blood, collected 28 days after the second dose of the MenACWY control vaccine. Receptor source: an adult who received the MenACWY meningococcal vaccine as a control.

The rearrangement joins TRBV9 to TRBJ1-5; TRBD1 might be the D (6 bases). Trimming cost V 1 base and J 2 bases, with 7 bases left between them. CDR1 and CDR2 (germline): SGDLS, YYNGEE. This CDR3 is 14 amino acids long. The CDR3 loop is CASSVSGGNQPQHF. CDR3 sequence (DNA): TGTGCCAGCAGCGTATCAGGGGGCAATCAGCCCCAGCATTTT. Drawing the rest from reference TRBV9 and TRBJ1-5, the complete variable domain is DSGVTQTPKHLITATGQRVTLRCSPRSGDLSVYWYQQSLDQGLQFLIQYYNGEERAKGNILERFSAQQFPDLHSELNLSSLELGDSALYFCASSVSGGNQPQHFGDGTRLSIL.

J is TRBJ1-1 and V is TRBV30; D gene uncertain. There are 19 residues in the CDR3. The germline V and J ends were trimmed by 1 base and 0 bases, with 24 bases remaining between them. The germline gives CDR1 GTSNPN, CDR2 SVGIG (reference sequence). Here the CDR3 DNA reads TGTGCCTGGAGTGGACTTACCCGCGGGTGGGATAACCTGAACACTGAAGCTTTCTTT. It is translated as CAWSGLTRGWDNLNTEAFF.

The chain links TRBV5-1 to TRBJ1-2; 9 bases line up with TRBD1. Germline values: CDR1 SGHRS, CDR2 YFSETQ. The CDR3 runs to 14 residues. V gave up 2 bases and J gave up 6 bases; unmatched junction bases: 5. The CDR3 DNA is TGCGCCAGCAGCTTTGACAGGGGGGTGGATGGCTACACCTTC. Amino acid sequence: CASSFDRGVDGYTF.

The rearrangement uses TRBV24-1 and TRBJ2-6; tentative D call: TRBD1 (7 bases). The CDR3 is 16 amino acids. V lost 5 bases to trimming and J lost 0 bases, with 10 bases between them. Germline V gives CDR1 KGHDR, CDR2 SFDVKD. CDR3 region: CATSAQGGSGANVLTF. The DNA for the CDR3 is TGTGCCACCAGTGCCCAGGGGGGCTCTGGGGCCAACGTCCTGACTTTC.

Here the CDR3 DNA reads TGTGCCAGCAGCTGGCGGGACAACTACGAGCAGTACTTC. Amino acid sequence: CASSWRDNYEQYF. The chain carries TRBV5-8 and TRBJ2-7, with D perhaps being TRBD1 or TRBD2 (6 bases each). V was cut by 3 bases and J by 3 bases, with 10 bases left in between. CDR3 length: 13 amino acids. Per the germline V gene, CDR1 is SGHTS and CDR2 is YDEGEE.